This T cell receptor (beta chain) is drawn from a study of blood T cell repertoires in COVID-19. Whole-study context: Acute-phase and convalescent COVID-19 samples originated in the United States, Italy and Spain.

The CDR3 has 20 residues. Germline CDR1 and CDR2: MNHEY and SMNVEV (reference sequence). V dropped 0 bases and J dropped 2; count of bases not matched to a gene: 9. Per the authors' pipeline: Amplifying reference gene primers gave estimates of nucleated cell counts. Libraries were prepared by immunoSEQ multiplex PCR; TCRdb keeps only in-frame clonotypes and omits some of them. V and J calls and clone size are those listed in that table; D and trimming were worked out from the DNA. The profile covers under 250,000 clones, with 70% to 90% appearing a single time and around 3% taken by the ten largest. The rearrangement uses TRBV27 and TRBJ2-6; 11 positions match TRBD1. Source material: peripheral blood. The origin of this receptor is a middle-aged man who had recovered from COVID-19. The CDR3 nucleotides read TGTGCCAGCAGTTTATCGCCCTGGACAGGGGGCTATGCTGGGGCCAACGTCCTGACTTTC. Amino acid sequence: CASSLSPWTGGYAGANVLTF.